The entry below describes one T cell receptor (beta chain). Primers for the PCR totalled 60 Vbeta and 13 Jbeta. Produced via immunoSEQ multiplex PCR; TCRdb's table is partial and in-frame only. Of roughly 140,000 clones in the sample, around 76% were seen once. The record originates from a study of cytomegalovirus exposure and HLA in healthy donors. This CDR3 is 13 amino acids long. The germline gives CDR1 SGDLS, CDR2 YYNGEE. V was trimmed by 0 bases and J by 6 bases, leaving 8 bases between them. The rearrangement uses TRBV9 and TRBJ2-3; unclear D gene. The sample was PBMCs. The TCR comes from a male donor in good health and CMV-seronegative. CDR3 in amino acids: CASSVEPFDTQYF. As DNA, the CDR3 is TGTGCCAGCAGCGTAGAGCCATTTGATACGCAGTATTTT.